The source of this T cell receptor beta chain is a study of CD8 T cells in Susac syndrome. Germline CDR1 reads MNHNS; CDR2 reads SASEGT. The junction had 10 bases not matched to a gene; V was cut back by 4 bases and J by 4 bases. The CDR3 extends over 16 amino acids. Random hexamers were used to reverse transcribe an amount of about 0.45 to 1 ug RNA. MiXCR was run by TCRdb on the immunoSEQ multiplex PCR reads, yielding one entry per CDR3 protein. The sample lists around 200,000 distinct CDR3 sequences; 85% to 95% were seen once. Material for sequencing was CD4+ T cells from PBMCs. This TCR derives from a human donor in good health. This chain connects TRBV6-1 to TRBJ2-7; 10 bases are a match to TRBD1. In DNA form, the CDR3 reads TGTGCCAGCAGTGCCCGGGGGGGACAGGGGTTATACGAGCAGTACTTC. Amino acid sequence: CASSARGGQGLYEQYF.